Presented here are 22 T cell receptor beta chains from one specimen sequenced in a study of radiotherapy plus CTLA-4 blockade in lung cancer. TCRdb's copy holds only in-frame clones and misses some; the assay was immunoSEQ multiplex PCR. The sample lists about 40,000 clones; 60% to 80% were seen once. The input for sequencing was peripheral blood, taken from a patient treated with radiotherapy plus ipilimumab. These receptors all stem from a human donor with non-small cell lung cancer who had stable disease on radiotherapy plus ipilimumab.

J is TRBJ2-3 and V is TRBV21-1; the table's D call, TRBD1, has no DNA check behind it. TRBV21-1 represents a pseudogene. This CDR3 is built from 16 residues. The CDR3 nucleotides are TGTGCCAGCAGCAAGGTGGTGGACAGGGGATCAGATACGCAGTATTTT. This encodes CASSKVVDRGSDTQYF.

This clone was counted a single time. The rearrangement links TRBV5-6 to TRBJ1-2; TRBD1 aligns across 9 bases. The CDR3 consists of 16 residues. Per germline, CDR1 SGHDT and CDR2 YYEEEE. V dropped 2 bases and J dropped 1; count of bases not matched to a gene: 6. CDR3 residues: CASSFTGTGNNYGYTF. CDR3 DNA sequence: TGTGCCAGCAGCTTTACCGGGACAGGGAATAACTATGGCTACACCTTC.

The chain employs TRBV9 and TRBJ1-1, with D unclear. Trimming removed 0 bases from V and 4 bases from J, with 7 bases in between. The CDR3 extends over 13 amino acids. The germline CDR1 and CDR2 sequences are SGDLS and YYNGEE. The CDR3 protein is CASSVVEGTEAFF. CDR3 sequence (DNA): TGTGCCAGCAGCGTAGTGGAGGGCACTGAAGCTTTCTTT.

CDR3 residues: CATSSERSGTYEQYF. The CDR3 DNA reads as TGTGCCACCAGCAGCGAAAGGTCGGGAACCTACGAGCAGTACTTC. V and J are TRBV15 and TRBJ2-5, with a weak D call TRBD2 (5 bases). The tail of the sequence fits TRBJ2-7 better, so the J call may be wrong. This CDR3 comprises 15 residues. Germline CDR1 and CDR2: LNHNV and YYDKDF (reference sequence).

V gene TRBV6-1 combines with J gene TRBJ1-2; D is unclear. V was pared by 2 bases and J by 6 bases, with 4 bases between. The CDR3 has 11 residues. The germline CDR1 and CDR2 sequences are MNHNS and SASEGT. As DNA, the CDR3 is TGTGCCAGCAGTGAACAGGATGGCTACACCTTC. This sequence encodes CASSEQDGYTF.

This clone was found a few times. The chain joins TRBV11-2 to TRBJ1-1, with TRBD1 matching over 10 bases. Germline V lookup: CDR1 SGHAT, CDR2 FQNNGV. J gave up 0 bases and V 5 bases, and 12 bases lay outside the gene matches. This CDR3 is 18 amino acids long. The CDR3 DNA follows: TGTGCCAGCAGCGCCCAAAGGGACAGGGGCTTCATGAACACTGAAGCTTTCTTT. As protein: CASSAQRDRGFMNTEAFF.

This clone has more than one count but fewer than ten. The chain couples TRBV10-3 to TRBJ2-2; 9 nucleotides agree with TRBD1. J gave up 5 bases and V 9 bases, and 7 bases lay outside the gene matches. Germline CDR1 reads ENHRY; CDR2 reads SYGVKD. The CDR3 runs to 14 residues. In DNA form, the CDR3 reads TGTGCCATTACAGGGGGCGCCGGAACCGGGGAGCTGTTTTTT. Translated: CAITGGAGTGELFF.

The sample holds one count of this clone. The chain has TRBV7-9 and TRBJ2-4, with D perhaps TRBD1 (5 bases). Germline loops: CDR1 SEHNR, CDR2 FQNEAQ (reference sequence). The CDR3 has 13 residues. Trimming removed 3 bases at V and 8 bases at J, with 11 bases between. The chain's CDR3 is CASSLDVGDIQYF. CDR3 bases: TGTGCCAGCAGCTTGGACGTAGGGGACATTCAGTACTTC.

V usage is TRBV6-5 and J usage is TRBJ2-1; a weak D match, TRBD1 (7 bases). Germline V gives CDR1 MNHEY, CDR2 SVGAGI. V dropped 6 bases and J dropped 2 bases, with 14 bases sitting between them. The CDR3 runs 15 residues. The CDR3 sequence: CASRPARGAYNEQFF. In nucleotides, the CDR3 is TGTGCCAGCAGACCCGCCAGGGGGGCCTACAATGAGCAGTTCTTC.

This clone was seen a few times. The rearrangement uses TRBV2 and TRBJ1-1; tentative D call: TRBD1 (6 bases). Per germline, CDR1 SNHLY and CDR2 FYNNEI. This CDR3 region has 13 residues. V lost 4 bases to trimming and J lost 8 bases, with 14 bases between them. The CDR3 is CASSGYTGTEAFF. The CDR3 DNA follows: TGTGCCAGCAGTGGCTATACAGGGACAGAAGCTTTCTTT.

The rearrangement joins TRBV7-8 to TRBJ2-7, with TRBD1 identical over 8 bases. Trimming cost V 7 bases and J 0 bases; bases outside gene matches: 14. CDR1 is SGHVS, CDR2 FQNEAQ, per germline. The CDR3 consists of 17 residues. The CDR3 here is CASTQSPDRASSYEQYF. The CDR3 DNA reads TGTGCCAGCACCCAATCCCCGGACAGGGCGAGCTCCTACGAGCAGTACTTC.

V usage is TRBV11-2 and J usage is TRBJ1-1, with D uncertain. The germline V gene encodes CDR1 SGHAT and CDR2 FQNNGV. V lost 5 bases to trimming and J lost 0 bases, with 7 bases between them. This CDR3 region has 13 residues. As DNA, the CDR3 is TGTGCCAGCAGCACGGGATTGAACACTGAAGCTTTCTTT. Translated, it gives CASSTGLNTEAFF.

V is TRBV9 and J is TRBJ1-1, with 7 bases fitting TRBD1. From germline, CDR1 is SGDLS and CDR2 YYNGEE. The CDR3 is 13 amino acids. V was clipped by 2 bases and J by 6 bases; unmatched bases: 4. The CDR3 coding sequence is TGTGCCAGCAGCGTCGAGCAGGGGGCTGAAGCTTTCTTT. It encodes CASSVEQGAEAFF.

The J gene is TRBJ1-2, the V gene TRBV29-1; a possible D gene is TRBD1 (5 bases). The germline V and J ends were trimmed by 7 bases and 7 bases, with 16 bases remaining between them. Germline loops: CDR1 SQVTM, CDR2 ANQGSEA. The CDR3 extends over 12 amino acids. The chain's CDR3 is CSAGTGSSGYTF. The DNA of the CDR3 is TGCAGCGCCGGTACAGGTTCGAGTGGCTACACCTTC.

The rearrangement uses TRBV11-1 and TRBJ2-5, with TRBD1 matching 9 bases. The germline V gene has CDR1 SGHAT and CDR2 FQDESV (reference sequence). The CDR3 is made up of 14 amino acids. With V trimmed by 5 bases and J by 7 bases, 8 bases remained unmatched. The DNA of the CDR3 is TGTGCCAGCAGCCTACAGGGGGCTGGTTCGACCCAGTACTTC. It translates to CASSLQGAGSTQYF.

The chain couples TRBV10-3 to TRBJ2-5; 8 positions match TRBD1. The length of the CDR3 is 16 residues. Germline V lookup: CDR1 ENHRY, CDR2 SYGVKD. J gave up 4 bases and V 2 bases, and 9 bases lay outside the gene matches. CDR3 sequence: CAISEMGRGHRETQYF. CDR3 bases: TGTGCCATCAGTGAGATGGGCAGGGGGCATAGAGAGACCCAGTACTTC.

The chain couples TRBV5-6 to TRBJ2-5; D remains ambiguous. V dropped 3 bases and J dropped 5 bases, with 17 bases sitting between them. Looked up from germline, CDR1 is SGHDT and CDR2 is YYEEEE. This CDR3 contains 15 residues. CDR3 loop: CASSYRMQSGETQYF. The CDR3 coding sequence is TGTGCCAGCAGCTACCGAATGCAGTCTGGTGAGACCCAGTACTTC.

The rearrangement links TRBV2 to TRBJ2-1, with TRBD1 matching over 7 bases. This CDR3 is built from 13 residues. V shed 7 bases and J 4 bases; nucleotides not matched to a gene: 4. Germline V gene sequence: CDR1 SNHLY, CDR2 FYNNEI. The CDR3 reads CASTGQVYNEQFF. In DNA, the CDR3 is TGTGCCAGCACCGGACAGGTGTACAATGAGCAGTTCTTC.

This chain links TRBV4-1 with TRBJ2-4; D may be TRBD1 (5 bases). V was trimmed by 4 bases and J by 2 bases, leaving 9 bases between them. The CDR3 has 14 residues. Germline assignment: CDR1 MGHRA and CDR2 YSYEKL. CDR3 region: CASSPDNSKNIQYF. The CDR3 DNA reads as TGCGCCAGCAGCCCGGACAACTCCAAAAACATTCAGTACTTC.

This chain connects TRBV18 to TRBJ1-1; 9 nucleotides align to TRBD1. Losses at the gene ends were 3 bases for V and 10 bases for J; bases not matched to a gene: 9. The CDR3 totals 14 residues. The germline CDR1 and CDR2 sequences are KGHSH and LQKENI. The DNA for the CDR3 is TGTGCCAGCTCACCCGGGACAGGGAGCGTGATAGCTTTCTTT. Translated, it gives CASSPGTGSVIAFF.

The J gene is TRBJ1-2, the V gene TRBV5-6, with D perhaps TRBD1 (5 bases). The CDR3 runs to 14 residues. Germline CDR1 and CDR2: SGHDT and YYEEEE. V shed 5 bases and J shed 4 bases, with 15 bases lying between them. The CDR3 DNA sequence: TGTGCCAGCAGGAGTTTGGGGGAGGGCTATGGCTACACCTTC. Encoded protein: CASRSLGEGYGYTF.

This clone has only one observation. This rearrangement joins TRBV7-9 to TRBJ2-7, with D possibly TRBD1 on 6 matching bases. Looked up from germline, CDR1 is SEHNR and CDR2 is FQNEAQ (reference sequence). The CDR3 spans 15 residues. Trimming cost V 1 base and J 2 bases, with 12 bases left between them. CDR3 sequence: CASSLGQGLTYEQYF. The CDR3 DNA follows: TGTGCCAGCAGCTTAGGGCAGGGGTTAACCTACGAGCAGTACTTC.